Presented here are 26 T cell receptor beta chains from one specimen sequenced in a study of identical twins. TCRdb passed the 5' RACE reads through MiXCR, listing each CDR3 protein once. The sample shows 250,000 or so distinct CDR3 sequences, around 8.3% of them seen only once. The sample was also linked to a second study, of yellow fever vaccine responses in identical twins.

The material sequenced was CD8+ T cells sorted from blood. These receptors originate from a young woman in good health.

This clonotype was found a few times. The gene calls are TRBV6-1 and TRBJ2-1; D uncertain. Germline lookup yields CDR1 MNHNS and CDR2 SASEGT. V was pared by 7 bases and J by 5 bases, with 12 bases between. The CDR3 totals 13 residues. CDR3 DNA: TGTGCCAGCATAGGCCCTCGGAACAATGAGCAGTTCTTC. As protein: CASIGPRNNEQFF.

This clonotype was picked up a small number of times. The chain links TRBV4-3 to TRBJ2-1; 8 positions match TRBD2. J lost 8 bases, V lost 2 bases, and 11 bases had no gene match. In germline, CDR1 is LGHNA, CDR2 YSLEER. The CDR3 runs to 16 residues. The CDR3 coding sequence is TGCGCCAGCAGCCAATCGAGCGGGAGCTGGGGAGATGAGCAGTTCTTC. This translates into CASSQSSGSWGDEQFF.

This clonotype was observed many times. V and J are TRBV7-2 and TRBJ2-5; 11 nucleotides agree with TRBD2. V trimming: 4 bases; J trimming: 5 bases; junction bases outside the gene matches: 6. This CDR3 comprises 15 residues. Germline V gene sequence: CDR1 SGHTA, CDR2 FQGNSA. CDR3 residues: CASSYNGLAGETQYF. The CDR3, as DNA: TGTGCCAGCAGCTACAATGGACTAGCGGGCGAGACCCAGTACTTC.

The gene calls are TRBV19 and TRBJ2-1; D gene uncertain. The CDR3 consists of 11 residues. Germline CDR1 is LNHDA and CDR2 is SQIVND (reference sequence). Trimming took 1 base from V and 9 from J, leaving 4 bases between them. CDR3 bases: TGTGCCAGTAGTATAGGGGCTGAGCAGTTCTTC. This encodes CASSIGAEQFF.

At least ten counts were recorded for this clonotype. CDR3 nucleotide sequence: TGTGCCAGCAGCTCTAGCGAGGGGTTAAGATCCGAGCAGTACTTC. This translates into CASSSSEGLRSEQYF. V and J are TRBV7-9 and TRBJ2-7, with D perhaps matching TRBD2 (6 bases). CDR1 is SEHNR, CDR2 FQNEAQ, per germline (reference sequence). Trimming removed 4 bases from V and 6 bases from J, with 19 bases in between. The CDR3 sequence is 15 residues long.

This clonotype was recorded at least ten times. The rearrangement joins TRBV20-1 to TRBJ1-1; D gene unclear. V lost 6 bases and J lost 9, with 14 bases in between. CDR3 length: 11 amino acids. Germline V lookup: CDR1 DFQATT, CDR2 SNEGSKA (reference sequence). The CDR3 spells CSAITRVQAFF. CDR3 bases: TGCAGTGCCATAACCCGGGTACAAGCTTTCTTT.

This clonotype was observed many times. The rearrangement links TRBV3-1 to TRBJ2-1, with D possibly being TRBD2 (6 bases). The CDR3 is 15 residues long. Germline CDR1 is LGHDT and CDR2 is YNNKEL (reference sequence). Trimming pared 0 bases from V and 8 bases from J, leaving 14 bases between. CDR3 in DNA: TGTGCCAGCAGCCAAGAGGGGACTGGGGATGATGAGCAGTTCTTC. It is translated as CASSQEGTGDDEQFF.

This clonotype was seen many times. The conserved phenylalanine or tryptophan is not found at the CDR3 terminus, so this likely reflects a read error. Because the CDR3's place on the DNA is in doubt, the DNA is left out and the CDR3 is given as listed by TCRdb. The V call is TRBV7-9, the J call TRBJ2-3; the tabulated D call, TRBD1, remains unverified against the DNA. The germline V gene has CDR1 SEHNR and CDR2 FQNEAQ (reference sequence). The CDR3 contains 10 residues when both ends are counted. CDR3 loop: CASKATGTLV.

This clonotype was observed a few times. The chain carries TRBV10-3 and TRBJ1-1, with D unclear. The CDR3 totals 13 residues. Trimming stripped 0 bases from V and 7 bases from J, with 9 bases between. The germline gives CDR1 ENHRY, CDR2 SYGVKD. This CDR3 is CAISESGAGEAFF. In DNA, the CDR3 is TGTGCCATCAGTGAGTCTGGAGCAGGTGAAGCTTTCTTT.

This clonotype came up a few times. J is TRBJ1-1 and V is TRBV12-3 or TRBV12-4; possibly TRBD1 for D (5 bases). Deletions cut 3 bases from V and 3 bases from J, with 14 bases between. The CDR3 totals 15 residues. The CDR3 nucleotides are TGTGCCAGCAGTTTTCTTGGGGCGGTGGACACTGAAGCTTTCTTT. It specifies CASSFLGAVDTEAFF.

The V call is TRBV13, the J call TRBJ2-5; 9 nucleotides line up with TRBD1. The CDR3 has 16 residues. Per the germline V gene, CDR1 is PRHDT and CDR2 is FYEKMQ (reference sequence). The V gene end was trimmed by 1 base and the J gene end by 3 bases; junction bases not matched to a gene: 6. In DNA, the CDR3 is TGTGCCAGCAGCTTAGCAGTGGACAGGGGAAAAGAGACCCAGTACTTC. Protein sequence: CASSLAVDRGKETQYF.

This clonotype was observed a handful of times. The V gene is TRBV3-1, the J gene TRBJ2-1; 16 bases are shared with TRBD2. The V gene's germline CDR1 is LGHDT and CDR2 YNNKEL (reference sequence). The CDR3 length is 21 residues. The V and J ends lost 5 bases and 0 bases, in that order; junction bases with no gene match: 13. The CDR3 sequence: CASSMAPGLAGGPSSYNEQFF. The CDR3 coding sequence is TGTGCCAGCAGCATGGCTCCGGGACTAGCGGGAGGGCCAAGCTCCTACAATGAGCAGTTCTTC.

The chain recombines TRBV12-3 or TRBV12-4 with TRBJ2-1, with D tentatively TRBD1 (5 bases). The CDR3 is made up of 15 amino acids. V was clipped by 3 bases and J by 3 bases, with 12 bases between them. The CDR3 DNA reads as TGTGCCAGCAGTTTTCCGGTGGGGCACTACAATGAGCAGTTCTTC. Translating gives CASSFPVGHYNEQFF.

This clonotype was observed a few times. V usage is TRBV28 and J usage is TRBJ2-7; D unclear. With 7 bases removed from V and 3 bases from J, the gap between germline ends came to 10 bases. The germline V gene encodes CDR1 MDHEN and CDR2 SYDVKM. The CDR3 totals 12 residues. The CDR3 nucleotides read TGTGCCAGCAAGCGTTCCGTCTACGAGCAGTACTTC. Encoded protein: CASKRSVYEQYF.

This clonotype was counted between two and nine times. J is TRBJ1-6 and V is TRBV9; unclear D gene. The CDR3 contains 15 residues. V was trimmed by 3 bases and J by 3 bases, leaving 10 bases between them. Germline CDR1 reads SGDLS; CDR2 reads YYNGEE. In nucleotides, the CDR3 is TGTGCCAGCAGCGCAGCGGGAAACTATAATTCACCCCTCCACTTT. Encoded protein: CASSAAGNYNSPLHF.

V and J are TRBV7-9 and TRBJ2-1; 15 nucleotides line up with TRBD2. The CDR3 has 17 residues. V lost 4 bases to trimming and J lost 7 bases; unmatched junction nucleotides: 8. Germline values: CDR1 SEHNR, CDR2 FQNEAQ (reference sequence). CDR3 DNA: TGTGCCAGCAGCTACCCGGGGGGACTAGCGGGGGGTAATGAGCAGTTCTTC. Translation gives CASSYPGGLAGGNEQFF.

J is TRBJ2-3 and V is TRBV12-3 or TRBV12-4; TRBD1 is a possible D gene (5 bases). V lost 3 bases, J lost 2 bases, and 9 bases lay in between. The CDR3 has 14 amino acids. The CDR3 sequence: CASSFAGHTDTQYF. Here the CDR3 DNA reads TGTGCCAGCAGTTTTGCAGGACACACAGATACGCAGTATTTT.

V and J are TRBV2 and TRBJ2-3; TRBD1 might be the D (5 bases). V gave up 6 bases and J gave up 2 bases, with 12 bases separating them. CDR1 is SNHLY and CDR2 is FYNNEI in the germline V gene. The CDR3 runs 14 residues. CDR3 in DNA: TGTGCCAGCAGGGGGCCAGGAAACACAGATACGCAGTATTTT. Residues: CASRGPGNTDTQYF. Filled out from reference TRBV2 and TRBJ2-3, the complete variable domain reads EPEVTQTPSHQVTQMGQEVILRCVPISNHLYFYWYRQILGQKVEFLVSFYNNEISEKSEIFDDQFSVERPDGSNFTLKIRSTKLEDSAMYFCASRGPGNTDTQYFGPGTRLTVL.

There are a few counts of this clonotype. The CDR3 here is CASRPLLGQGSEQYF. The CDR3, as DNA: TGTGCCAGCAGGCCCCTATTGGGACAGGGCTCCGAGCAGTACTTC. The chain employs TRBV27 and TRBJ2-7; 9 nucleotides line up with TRBD1. Germline CDR1 is MNHEY and CDR2 is SMNVEV (reference sequence). This CDR3 has 15 amino acids. The junction had 12 bases not matched to a gene; V was cut back by 6 bases and J by 6 bases.

The chain uses TRBV11-2 and TRBJ2-5; D gene unclear. Germline values: CDR1 SGHAT, CDR2 FQNNGV. The germline V and J ends were trimmed by 1 base and 1 base, with 22 bases remaining between them. This CDR3 has 19 residues. The CDR3 region is CASSLGRRVGPLSQETQYF. The CDR3 DNA sequence: TGTGCCAGCAGCTTAGGTAGAAGGGTCGGGCCTCTGTCCCAAGAGACCCAGTACTTC.

This chain uses TRBV2 with TRBJ2-7, with D perhaps matching TRBD1 or TRBD2 (6 bases each). Trimming removed 6 bases at V and 0 bases at J, with 12 bases between. Looked up from germline, CDR1 is SNHLY and CDR2 is FYNNEI. The CDR3 covers 14 residues. The CDR3 sequence: CASREGVVSYEQYF. The CDR3 DNA is TGTGCCAGCAGGGAGGGGGTGGTCTCCTACGAGCAGTACTTC.

This clonotype was seen ten or more times. V and J are TRBV6-2 or TRBV6-3 and TRBJ2-1; 10 nucleotides agree with TRBD1. This CDR3 comprises 17 residues. CDR1 is MNHEY and CDR2 is SVGEGT in the germline V gene. The V segment lost 8 bases and the J segment 4 bases; nucleotides outside the gene matches: 14. The CDR3 protein is CASGQPSRTGGYNEQFF. The CDR3 coding sequence is TGTGCCAGCGGCCAGCCCTCCAGGACAGGGGGGTACAATGAGCAGTTCTTC.

This clonotype has a handful of counts. The chain employs TRBV6-4 and TRBJ2-3; TRBD2 aligns across 8 bases. Germline V CDR1 and CDR2: MRHNA, SNTAGT. This CDR3 has 15 residues. V was pared by 0 bases and J by 4 bases, with 3 bases of the junction left unmatched. This CDR3 is CASSDSSGGSDTQYF. The CDR3, as DNA: TGTGCCAGCAGTGACTCATCGGGGGGGTCAGATACGCAGTATTTT.

This clonotype was seen at least ten times. CDR3 sequence (DNA): TGTGCCATTTTCCTGGGACAGGGGGCAACAGATACGCAGTATTTT. Translation gives CAIFLGQGATDTQYF. This chain uses TRBV12-3 or TRBV12-4 with TRBJ2-3, with 12 nucleotides matching TRBD1. The CDR3 covers 15 residues. After removal of 10 bases from V and 3 bases from J, the junction contained 8 bases not matched to a gene.

In its sample, this clonotype was seen a few times. The V and J genes are TRBV5-1 and TRBJ2-2; D unclear. Per the germline V gene, CDR1 is SGHRS and CDR2 is YFSETQ. The CDR3 runs to 14 residues. The V gene lost 4 bases and the J gene lost 3 bases, with 10 bases spanning the gap. In nucleotides, the CDR3 is TGCGCCAGCAGCCCCAGCCTGGACACCGGGGAGCTGTTTTTT. Amino acids: CASSPSLDTGELFF.

The sample holds a few counts of this clonotype. V is TRBV4-3 and J is TRBJ2-3, with 8 bases that match TRBD1. The CDR3 totals 15 residues. Losses at the gene ends were 0 bases for V and 6 bases for J; bases not matched to a gene: 5. The germline gives CDR1 LGHNA, CDR2 YSLEER. The CDR3 here is CASSQDGQGLDTQYF. DNA for the CDR3: TGCGCCAGCAGCCAAGACGGACAGGGACTTGATACGCAGTATTTT.